This T cell receptor (beta chain) was sequenced during a study of blood T cell repertoires in COVID-19. Looking at the study overall: COVID-19 samples, acute and convalescent, were from the United States, Italy and Spain. T cells, B-cell-depleted T cells, or PBMCs supplied cDNA or gDNA.

In the study's own analysis: Estimated nucleated cell counts came from reference gene primer amplification. The method was immunoSEQ multiplex PCR; TCRdb's version includes in-frame clones alone and lacks a portion of them. Clone size and V and J calls were adopted from that table, with D and trimming inferred from the DNA. The table has 190,000 or so clones, approximately 90% seen once. From germline, CDR1 is DFQATT and CDR2 SNEGSKA (reference sequence). The CDR3 runs 11 residues. Trimming left V 5 bases short and J 8 bases short, with 9 bases between. Sequencing was performed on peripheral blood. The rearrangement joins TRBV20-1 to TRBJ1-4, with unresolved D. The source is a woman in her 30s with acute or convalescent COVID-19. CDR3 sequence (DNA): TGCAGTGCTCCTCTAATCGAAAAACTGTTTTTT. This encodes CSAPLIEKLFF.